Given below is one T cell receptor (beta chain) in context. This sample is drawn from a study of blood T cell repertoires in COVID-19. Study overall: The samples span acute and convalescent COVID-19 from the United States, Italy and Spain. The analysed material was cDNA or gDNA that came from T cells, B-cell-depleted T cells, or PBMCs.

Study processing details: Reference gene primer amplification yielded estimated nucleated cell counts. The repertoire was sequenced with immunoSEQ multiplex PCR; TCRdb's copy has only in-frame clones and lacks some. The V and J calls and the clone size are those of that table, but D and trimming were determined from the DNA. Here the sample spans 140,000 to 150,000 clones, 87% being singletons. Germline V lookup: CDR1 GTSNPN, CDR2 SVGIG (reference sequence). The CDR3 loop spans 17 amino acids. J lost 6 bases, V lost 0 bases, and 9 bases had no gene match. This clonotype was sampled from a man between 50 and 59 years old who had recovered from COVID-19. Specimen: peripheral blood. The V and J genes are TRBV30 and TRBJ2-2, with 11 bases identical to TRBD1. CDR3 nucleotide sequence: TGTGCCTGGAGTGTCCCCTGGACAGGGGGCAAGCCCGGGGAGCTGTTTTTT. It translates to CAWSVPWTGGKPGELFF. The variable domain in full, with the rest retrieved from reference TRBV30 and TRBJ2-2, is SQTIHQWPATLVQPVGSPLSLECTVEGTSNPNLYWYRQAAGRGLQLLFYSVGIGQISSEVPQNLSASRPQDRQFILSSKKLLLSDSGFYLCAWSVPWTGGKPGELFFGEGSRLTVL.